These T cell receptor beta chains were read from a single sample in a study of T cells after yellow fever vaccination. TCRdb redid the calling of the 5' RACE reads with MiXCR, one entry per CDR3 protein. Of hundreds of thousands of distinct CDR3 sequences listed, roughly 8.7% are singletons. Sequencing used CD4+ T cells sorted from PBMCs, obtained 5 days after the yellow fever booster vaccination. Receptors were obtained from a young man who received the YFV17D yellow fever vaccine. Both conserved end residues are part of each CDR3. D genes are given only for firm matches. Size tells how often a clone was seen (once, few, many) or the class of an expanded clone, and some rows leave it out.

V: TRBV10-2
size: few
D: NA
J: TRBJ2-1
DNA: TGCGCCAGCAGTGACCGAGTTAGCCAGCATTACAATGAGCAGTTCTTC
CDR3: CASSDRVSQHYNEQFF

V: TRBV5-1
size: few
D: NA
J: TRBJ2-5
DNA: TGCGCCAGCAGCAACAGGGAACAAGAGACCCAGTACTTC
CDR3: CASSNREQETQYF

V: TRBV19
size: NA
D: NA
J: TRBJ2-3
DNA: TGTGCCAGTACGGCGGCAGATTCTAGCACAGATACGCAGTATTTT
CDR3: CASTAADSSTDTQYF

V: TRBV7-8
size: few
D: NA
J: TRBJ1-2
DNA: TGTGCCAGCAGCGGGGGCTCGGGGCAGCTCTATGGCTACACCTTC
CDR3: CASSGGSGQLYGYTF

V: TRBV7-8
size: NA
D: NA
J: TRBJ1-1
DNA: TGTGCCAGCAGCTTAGGAGAATGGACTGAAGCTTTCTTT
CDR3: CASSLGEWTEAFF

V: TRBV7-3
size: NA
D: NA
J: TRBJ1-1
DNA: TGTGCCAGCAGCTCCCCCGGGGCGGGGGCTTTCTTT
CDR3: CASSSPGAGAFF

V: TRBV7-6
size: few
D: NA
J: TRBJ2-7
DNA: TGTGCCAGCAGCTTAAGTAGGGCCAGGGAGCAGTACTTC
CDR3: CASSLSRAREQYF

V: TRBV7-2
size: NA
D: NA
J: TRBJ1-5
DNA: TGTGCCAGCAGCTTAGTTATCGGCCAGCCCCAGCATTTT
CDR3: CASSLVIGQPQHF

V: TRBV12-3/TRBV12-4
size: many
D: NA
J: TRBJ2-5
DNA: TGTGCCAGCAGTCCCTCGGGGGTACAAGAGACCCAGTACTTC
CDR3: CASSPSGVQETQYF

V: TRBV18
size: NA
D: NA
J: TRBJ2-3
DNA: TGTGCCAGCTCACCATCCGCCAGTCGAGATACGCAGTATTTT
CDR3: CASSPSASRDTQYF

V: TRBV10-3
size: many
D: NA
J: TRBJ1-1
DNA: TGTGCCACCTCGACAGGCCCCAACACTGAAGCTTTCTTT
CDR3: CATSTGPNTEAFF